A selection of T cell receptor beta chains follows, all from one sample in a study of metastatic and nonmetastatic thyroid tumors. TCRdb ran MiXCR on the PCR reads. The sample lists 13,000 to 15,000 clones, around 3.9% occurring once. Material for sequencing was tumor tissue. The receptors here all came from a female donor with papillary thyroid cancer or a benign thyroid nodule (not recorded which). Some clones in this sample may be carry-over from other donors' samples. CDR3s include the opening cysteine and the closing phenylalanine or tryptophan. Clone size, where shown, is once, few, many, or a class for clones that have expanded.

v_call clone_size cdr3_aa
TRBV15 medium-sized CATSSGRISGNTIYF
TRBV6-2/TRBV6-3 - CASCRDSPPEAFF
TRBV28 many CASSTRQGGYEQYF
TRBV19 - CASSNPGKEPGANVLTF
TRBV6-4 few CASSALTTRGQTSTDTQYF
TRBV24-1 few CATSDIDGYNEQFF
TRBV6-1 few CAITQGPGELFF
TRBV6-4 - CASSDSLAGTDTQYF
TRBV6-1 few CASSEAGRVGELFF
TRBV6-2/TRBV6-3 few CASNPTGGRTGELFF
TRBV10-3 - CAISDILAGVNTGELFF